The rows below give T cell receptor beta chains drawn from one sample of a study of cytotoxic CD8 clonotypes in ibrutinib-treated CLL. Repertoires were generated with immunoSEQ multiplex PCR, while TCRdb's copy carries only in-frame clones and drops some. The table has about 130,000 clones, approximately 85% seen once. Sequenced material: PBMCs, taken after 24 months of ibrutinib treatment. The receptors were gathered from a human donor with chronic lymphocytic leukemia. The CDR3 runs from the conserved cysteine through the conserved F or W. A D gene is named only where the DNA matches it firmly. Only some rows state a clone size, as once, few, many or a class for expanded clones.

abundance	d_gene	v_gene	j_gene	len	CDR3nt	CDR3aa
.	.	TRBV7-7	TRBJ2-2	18	TGTGCCAGCAGCTTAAGGGCGATTAGGACGGGGGACACCGGGGAGCTGTTTTTT	CASSLRAIRTGDTGELFF
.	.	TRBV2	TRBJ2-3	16	TGTGCCAGCAGCCCAGGGGGACTGCTACTCACAGATACGCAGTATTTT	CASSPGGLLLTDTQYF
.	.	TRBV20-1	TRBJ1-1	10	TGCAGTGCTAGTATCCCTGAAGCTTTCTTT	CSASIPEAFF
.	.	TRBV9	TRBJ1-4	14	TGTGCCAGCAGCTCAGCCCGGGGGAATGAAAAACTGTTTTTT	CASSSARGNEKLFF
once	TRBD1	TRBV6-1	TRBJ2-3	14	TGTGCCACAGCCTTAGACAGGGTCACAGATACGCAGTATTTT	CATALDRVTDTQYF
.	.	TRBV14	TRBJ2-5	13	TGTGCCAGCAGCCAAGATTCCAGGGGGGACCAGTACTTC	CASSQDSRGDQYF
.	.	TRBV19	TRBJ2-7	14	TGTGCCAGTAGTGACAGGTCCTATACTGGGGAGCAGTACTTC	CASSDRSYTGEQYF
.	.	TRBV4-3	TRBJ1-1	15	TGCGCCAGCAGCCAAGGGGGCGGGGTCCCCACTGAAGCTTTCTTT	CASSQGGGVPTEAFF
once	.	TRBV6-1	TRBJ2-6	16	TGTGCCAGCAGTGGGGCAGGATGGACTGGGGCCAACGTCCTGACTTTC	CASSGAGWTGANVLTF
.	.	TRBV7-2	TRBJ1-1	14	TGTGCCAGCAGCTTAGGGGTTCTGAACACTGAAGCTTTCTTT	CASSLGVLNTEAFF
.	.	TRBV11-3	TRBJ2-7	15	TGTGCCAGCAGCCTATCGGGGACGAGCTCCTACGAGCAGTACTTC	CASSLSGTSSYEQYF
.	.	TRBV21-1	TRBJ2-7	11	TGTGCCACCCCCCAATGGTACGAGCAGTACTTC	CATPQWYEQYF
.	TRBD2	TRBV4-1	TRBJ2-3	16	TGCGCCAGCAGCCAAGGCACAGCGGGAGTTGAAGATACGCAGTATTTT	CASSQGTAGVEDTQYF
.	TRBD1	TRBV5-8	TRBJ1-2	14	TGTGCCAGCAGCCCGGGACAGGGGAACTATGGCTACACCTTC	CASSPGQGNYGYTF
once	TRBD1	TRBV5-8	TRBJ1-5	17	TGTGCCAGCAGGCAAGTGCTTGGGACAGGGACACCCCAGCCCCAGCATTTT	CASRQVLGTGTPQPQHF
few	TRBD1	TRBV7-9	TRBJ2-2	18	TGTGCCAGCAGCTCCTGGACAGGTTCCGTACTGAACACCGGGGAGCTGTTTTTT	CASSSWTGSVLNTGELFF
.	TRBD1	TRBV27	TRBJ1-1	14	TGTGCCAGCAGTTCGGACAGGGCTGACACTGAAGCTTTCTTT	CASSSDRADTEAFF
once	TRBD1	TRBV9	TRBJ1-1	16	TGTGCCAGCAGCCTACGGGACAGGGGGCCGAACACTGAAGCTTTCTTT	CASSLRDRGPNTEAFF
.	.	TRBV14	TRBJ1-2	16	TGTGCCAGCAGCCAAGATGGGTGGTCTGATCACTATGGCTACACCTTC	CASSQDGWSDHYGYTF
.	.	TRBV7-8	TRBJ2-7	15	TGTGCCAGCAGCTTAGTCGTGACTGTTAATATCGAGCAGTACTTC	CASSLVVTVNIEQYF
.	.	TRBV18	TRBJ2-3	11	TGTGCCAGCTCACCTACAGATACGCAGTATTTT	CASSPTDTQYF
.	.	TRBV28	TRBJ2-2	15	TGTGCCAGCAGCCCCGGGGGTGCGAACACCGGGGAGCTGTTTTTT	CASSPGGANTGELFF
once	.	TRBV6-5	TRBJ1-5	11	TGTGCCAGCCGCAGCAATCAGCCCCAGCATTTT	CASRSNQPQHF
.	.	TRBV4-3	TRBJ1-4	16	TGCGCCAGCAGCCAAGAGAAGGGAACGCCTAATGAAAAACTGTTTTTT	CASSQEKGTPNEKLFF